This T cell receptor (beta chain) originates from a study of T cell repertoires in cytomegalovirus infection. The overall study: Carrying CMV and the relevant HLA type showed in public TCR beta signatures. General study points: Totalled public TCR beta family frequency picked out people who carried CMV plus the relevant HLA. Within the response measured ex vivo, HLA-C-restricted CMV-specific TCR beta clonotypes were dominant.

This clonotype was observed a few times. The antigen is not known. From the reads, TCRdb called clonotypes with MiXCR, one entry per CDR3 protein. This repertoire shows fewer than 550,000 distinct CDR3 sequences, about 15% found once; its top ten account for 20% to 30%. CDR1 MDHEN and CDR2 SYDVKM come from the germline V gene. The V segment lost 1 base and the J segment 3 bases; nucleotides outside the gene matches: 4. This CDR3 has 16 residues. This sequence joins TRBV28 and TRBJ2-1, with 9 positions matching TRBD1. The sequence came from a human donor in good health (CMV status not recorded). Some clones in this sample may be carry-over from other donors' samples. The sample comprised CD8+ T cells from PBMCs. As DNA, the CDR3 is TGTGCCAGCAGTTTATACGGGACAGGGTTCTACAATGAGCAGTTCTTC. It is translated as CASSLYGTGFYNEQFF.